The sequence of this TCR beta chain was determined in a study of blood T cell repertoires in COVID-19 (dated by TCRdb to 2020 to 2021). Background on the whole study: Samples covering the acute and convalescent phases of COVID-19 were provided by collaborators in the United States, Italy and Spain. Where available, HLA class I and class II types were obtained from metadata supplied by the sample provider rather than from assay-based typing. A de-identified subject ID, COVID-19 status, age in years and sex were almost always included in the sample metadata. The samples were drawn from the first 160 participants of the ongoing ImmuneRACE study and from over a thousand subjects provided by 6 global collaborators. Subjects who had been exposed to COVID-19, were actively infected with it, or had recovered from it provided the deeply sampled blood TCRbeta repertoires that made up the dataset. The repertoires were released in a freely available public database intended as a resource for research on the immune response to SARS-CoV-2. The material from the prospective study consisted of cDNA or gDNA derived from T cells, B-cell-depleted T cells, or PBMCs. Study-wide findings and limitations: How much clinical and demographic metadata was included differed by source and by participant, and the metadata was provided uncurated.

The collaborating institutions used their own protocols to collect whole blood in K2EDTA tubes. Collaborator samples were shipped for TCRbeta analysis as frozen whole blood, isolated PBMCs, or DNA extracted from either sample type. The junction carries 4 bases between V and J, which are trimmed by 5 bases and 8 bases respectively. CDR1 and CDR2, per the germline V gene, are MDHEN and SYDVKM. Reading from cysteine to phenylalanine, the CDR3 counts 10 amino acids. The DNA shown is the 30-base CDR3, in frame from base 1. The immunoSEQ Assay, a bias-controlled multiplex PCR, was used to amplify TCRbeta CDR3 regions from genomic DNA. Turning to the authors' computational methods: The number of nucleated cells in each sample was estimated from the amplification of reference gene primers within the assay. To quantify the absolute abundance of each unique TCRbeta CDR3 rearrangement, sequence reads were collapsed and filtered. For each sample, productive Simpson clonality was calculated as the square root of Simpson's diversity index across productive rearrangements. TCRdb holds this immuneACCESS table with in-frame rearrangements only. Some clones are missing; in checked studies, unresolved V genes explain under half, and the rest has no known cause. The V and J calls and clone size were taken over from that table, and D and trimming were inferred from the DNA. For this sample the table gives about 35,000 clones, of which 80% to 90% were detected only once. In total, the top ten clones hold 44% of the sample.

To note about this clone: Its antigen remains undetermined. No clone much larger than this one lies a single base away; base qualities are absent.

This sequence was found in a human donor in a cohort sampled during active COVID-19. The chain uses TRBV28 and TRBJ1-3; no D segment can be confidently identified. Sequencing was performed on peripheral blood. The nucleotides read TGTGCCAGCAGTCAGGACACCATATATTTT. This codes for CASSQDTIYF.